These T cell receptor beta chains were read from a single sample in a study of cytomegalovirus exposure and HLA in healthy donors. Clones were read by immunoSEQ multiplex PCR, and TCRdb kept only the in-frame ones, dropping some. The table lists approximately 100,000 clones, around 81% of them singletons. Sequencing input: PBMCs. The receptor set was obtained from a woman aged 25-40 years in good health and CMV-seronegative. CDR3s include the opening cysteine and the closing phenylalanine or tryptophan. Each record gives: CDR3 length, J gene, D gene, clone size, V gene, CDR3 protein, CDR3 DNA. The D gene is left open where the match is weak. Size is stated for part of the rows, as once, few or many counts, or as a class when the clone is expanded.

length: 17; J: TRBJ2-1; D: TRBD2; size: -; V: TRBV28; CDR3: CASLHGGRAFSYNEQFF; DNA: TGTGCCAGCTTGCACGGGGGGAGGGCATTTTCCTACAATGAGCAGTTCTTC
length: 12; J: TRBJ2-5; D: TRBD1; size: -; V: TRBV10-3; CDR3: CAVGTEQETQYF; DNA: TGTGCCGTCGGGACAGAACAAGAGACCCAGTACTTC
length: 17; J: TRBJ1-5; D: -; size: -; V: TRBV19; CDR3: CASSRYLGGQNDQPQHF; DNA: TGTGCCAGTAGTAGGTACTTGGGTGGACAGAACGATCAGCCCCAGCATTTT
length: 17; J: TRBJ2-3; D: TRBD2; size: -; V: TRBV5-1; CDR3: CASSLGGTSGDSDTQYF; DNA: TGCGCCAGCAGCTTGGGTGGGACTAGCGGGGACTCAGATACGCAGTATTTT
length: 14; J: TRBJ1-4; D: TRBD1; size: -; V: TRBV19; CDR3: CATQDRGGGEKLFF; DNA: TGTGCCACCCAGGACAGGGGAGGAGGAGAAAAACTGTTTTTT
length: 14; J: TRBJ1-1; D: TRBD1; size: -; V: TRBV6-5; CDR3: CASSSPGGTSEAFF; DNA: TGTGCCAGCAGTTCCCCAGGGGGCACGAGTGAAGCTTTCTTT
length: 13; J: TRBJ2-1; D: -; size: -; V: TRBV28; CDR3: CASSKQGREGRFF; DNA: TGTGCCAGCAGCAAACAGGGAAGGGAGGGTCGGTTCTTC
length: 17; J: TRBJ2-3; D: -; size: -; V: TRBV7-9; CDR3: CASSSQGSREDPDTQYF; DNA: TGTGCCAGCAGCTCCCAAGGGAGCAGGGAGGACCCAGATACGCAGTATTTT
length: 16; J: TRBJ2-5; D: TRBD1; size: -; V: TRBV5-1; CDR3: CASSLISGTGQETQYF; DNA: TGCGCCAGCAGCTTAATCTCCGGGACAGGGCAAGAGACCCAGTACTTC
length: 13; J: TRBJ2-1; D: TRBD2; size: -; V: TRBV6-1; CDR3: CASKPTSGNEQFF; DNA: TGTGCCAGCAAACCTACTAGCGGCAATGAGCAGTTCTTC
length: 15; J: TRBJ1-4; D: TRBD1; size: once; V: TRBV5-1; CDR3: CASSGEGARREKLFF; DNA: TGCGCCAGCAGCGGAGAGGGGGCACGGCGTGAAAAACTGTTTTTT
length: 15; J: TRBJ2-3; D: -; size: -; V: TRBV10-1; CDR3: CASSESSGVRDTQYF; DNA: TGCGCCAGCAGTGAGTCGTCGGGAGTCAGGGATACGCAGTATTTT
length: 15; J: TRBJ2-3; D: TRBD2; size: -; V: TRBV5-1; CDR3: CASSRTSGSTDTQYF; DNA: TGCGCCAGCAGCCGGACTAGCGGGAGCACAGATACGCAGTATTTT
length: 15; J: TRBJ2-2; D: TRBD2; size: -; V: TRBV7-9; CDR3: CASSEVTSGTGELFF; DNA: TGTGCCAGCAGCGAAGTCACTAGCGGAACCGGGGAGCTGTTTTTT
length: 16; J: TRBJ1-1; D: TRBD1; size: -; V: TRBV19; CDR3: CASSIDPDRGLTEAFF; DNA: TGTGCCAGTAGTATAGATCCCGACAGGGGGCTTACTGAAGCTTTCTTT
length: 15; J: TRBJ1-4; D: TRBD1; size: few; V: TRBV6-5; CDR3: CASSYDRATNEKLFF; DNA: TGTGCCAGCAGTTACGACAGGGCCACAAATGAAAAACTGTTTTTT
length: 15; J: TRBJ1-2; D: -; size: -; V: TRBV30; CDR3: CAWSSGMGGNYGYTF; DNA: TGTGCCTGGAGCAGTGGGATGGGAGGGAACTATGGCTACACCTTC
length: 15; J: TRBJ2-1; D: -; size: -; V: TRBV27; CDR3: CASMTRGLQDNEQFF; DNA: TGTGCCAGCATGACGCGGGGGCTTCAGGACAATGAGCAGTTCTTC
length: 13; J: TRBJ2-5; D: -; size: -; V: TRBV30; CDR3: CAWSGGLGETQYF; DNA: TGTGCCTGGAGTGGGGGCTTGGGGGAGACCCAGTACTTC
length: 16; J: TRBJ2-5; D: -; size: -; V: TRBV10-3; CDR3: CAISEPSGSSQETQYF; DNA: TGTGCCATCAGTGAGCCGAGCGGGTCTTCTCAAGAGACCCAGTACTTC
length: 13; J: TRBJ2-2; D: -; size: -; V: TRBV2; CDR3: CASSVEDPGELFF; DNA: TGTGCCAGCAGTGTGGAGGATCCTGGGGAGCTGTTTTTT
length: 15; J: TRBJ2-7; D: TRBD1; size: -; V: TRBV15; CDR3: CATSEGQTISYEQYF; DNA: TGTGCCACCAGCGAGGGACAGACCATCTCCTACGAGCAGTACTTC
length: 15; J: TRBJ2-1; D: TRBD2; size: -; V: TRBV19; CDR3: CASSIGSGSFNEQFF; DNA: TGTGCCAGTAGTATAGGTAGCGGGAGTTTCAATGAGCAGTTCTTC
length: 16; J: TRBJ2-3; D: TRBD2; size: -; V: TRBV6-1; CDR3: CASSEWSSGSVDTQYF; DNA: TGTGCCAGCAGTGAATGGTCTAGCGGGAGTGTAGATACGCAGTATTTT
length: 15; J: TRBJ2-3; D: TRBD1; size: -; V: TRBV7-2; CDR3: CASSLQGAVSDTQYF; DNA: TGTGCCAGCAGCTTACAGGGGGCAGTGTCAGATACGCAGTATTTT
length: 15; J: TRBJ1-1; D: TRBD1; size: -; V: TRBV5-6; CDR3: CATRARQGSNTEAFF; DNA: TGTGCCACCCGGGCACGACAGGGGTCAAACACTGAAGCTTTCTTT
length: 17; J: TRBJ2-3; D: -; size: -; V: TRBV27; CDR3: CASSSRNLLGSTDTQYF; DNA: TGTGCCAGCAGTTCACGGAACCTCCTGGGCTCCACAGATACGCAGTATTTT
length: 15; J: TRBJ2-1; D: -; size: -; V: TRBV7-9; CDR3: CSSSMGPVPYNEQFF; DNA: TGTTCCAGCAGCATGGGCCCAGTCCCCTACAATGAGCAGTTCTTC
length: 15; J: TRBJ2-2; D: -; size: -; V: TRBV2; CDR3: CASSAQGQGMRELFF; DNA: TGTGCCAGCAGTGCCCAGGGTCAGGGGATGCGGGAGCTGTTTTTT
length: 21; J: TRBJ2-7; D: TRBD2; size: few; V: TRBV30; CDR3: CAWSDTSLPLGLAGESYEQYF; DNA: TGTGCCTGGAGCGACACCAGCTTACCACTGGGACTAGCGGGAGAATCCTACGAGCAGTACTTC
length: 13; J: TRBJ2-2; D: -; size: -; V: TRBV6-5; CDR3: CASRRAGTGELFF; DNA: TGTGCCAGCAGAAGAGCCGGCACCGGGGAGCTGTTTTTT
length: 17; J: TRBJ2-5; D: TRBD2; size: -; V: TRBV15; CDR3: CATSRDPLAGVGETQYF; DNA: TGTGCCACCAGCAGAGATCCACTAGCGGGAGTTGGAGAGACCCAGTACTTC
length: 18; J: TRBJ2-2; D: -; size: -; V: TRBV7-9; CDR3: CASSVPTRRSANTGELFF; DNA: TGTGCCAGCAGCGTTCCGACTAGACGGTCCGCGAACACCGGGGAGCTGTTTTTT
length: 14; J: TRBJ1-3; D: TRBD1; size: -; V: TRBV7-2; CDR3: CASSLRTGRNTIYF; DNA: TGTGCCAGCAGCTTAAGGACAGGGAGAAACACCATATATTTT
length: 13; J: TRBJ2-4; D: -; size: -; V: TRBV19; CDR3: CASSMSGEDIQYF; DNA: TGTGCCAGTAGTATGTCGGGAGAGGACATTCAGTACTTC
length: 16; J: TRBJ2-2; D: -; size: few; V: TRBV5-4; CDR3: CASSLSIAGADGELFF; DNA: TGTGCCAGCAGCTTATCGATTGCGGGGGCGGACGGGGAGCTGTTTTTT
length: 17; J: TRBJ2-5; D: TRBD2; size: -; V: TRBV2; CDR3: CASRGDSGSGYQETQYF; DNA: TGTGCCAGCAGGGGGGATAGCGGGAGTGGCTACCAAGAGACCCAGTACTTC
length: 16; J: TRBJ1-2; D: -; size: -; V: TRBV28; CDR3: CASSLPRTTFPYGYTF; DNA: TGTGCCAGCAGTTTACCCCGGACAACGTTTCCCTATGGCTACACCTTC
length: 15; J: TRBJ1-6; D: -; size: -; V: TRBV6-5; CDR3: CASTSNGAGESPLHF; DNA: TGTGCCAGCACCTCAAACGGGGCAGGGGAATCACCCCTCCACTTT
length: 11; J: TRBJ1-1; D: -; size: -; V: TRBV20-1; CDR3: CSAPGGGEAFF; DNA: TGCAGTGCTCCGGGGGGCGGAGAAGCTTTCTTT
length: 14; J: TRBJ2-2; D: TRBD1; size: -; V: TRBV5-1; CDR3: CASSSGTGAGELFF; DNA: TGCGCCAGCAGTTCCGGGACAGGGGCCGGGGAGCTGTTTTTT
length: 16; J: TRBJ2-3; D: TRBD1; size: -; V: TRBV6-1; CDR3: CASSGPPGGGTNTQYF; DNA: TGTGCCAGCAGTGGGCCTCCAGGGGGCGGCACAAATACGCAGTATTTT
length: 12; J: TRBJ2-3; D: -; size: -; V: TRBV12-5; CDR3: CASGPSTDTQYF; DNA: TGTGCTAGTGGCCCTTCCACAGATACGCAGTATTTT
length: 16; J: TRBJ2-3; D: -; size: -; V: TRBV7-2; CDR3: CASSLAAMAGEDTQYF; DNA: TGTGCCAGCAGCTTAGCGGCGATGGCGGGTGAAGATACGCAGTATTTT
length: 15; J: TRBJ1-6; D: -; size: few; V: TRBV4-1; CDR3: CASSRAMTETSPLHF; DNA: TGCGCCAGCAGCCGTGCCATGACAGAGACTTCACCCCTCCACTTT
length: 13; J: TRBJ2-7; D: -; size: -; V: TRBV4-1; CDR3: CASSQDKRTQQYF; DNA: TGCGCCAGCAGCCAAGATAAGAGGACACAGCAGTACTTC
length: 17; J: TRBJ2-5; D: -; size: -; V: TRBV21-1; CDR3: CASSKVGGLEPRETQYF; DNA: TGTGCCAGCAGCAAAGTAGGAGGACTAGAGCCTCGCGAGACCCAGTACTTC
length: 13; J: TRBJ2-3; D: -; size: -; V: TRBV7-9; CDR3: CASSLLSTDTQYF; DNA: TGTGCCAGCAGCTTACTTAGCACAGATACGCAGTATTTT
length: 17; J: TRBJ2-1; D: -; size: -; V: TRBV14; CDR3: CASSQDRSASSYNEQFF; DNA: TGTGCCAGCAGCCAAGATCGGTCGGCTAGCTCCTACAATGAGCAGTTCTTC
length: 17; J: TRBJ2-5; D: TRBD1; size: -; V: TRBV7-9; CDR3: CASSLRGVDRDRETQYF; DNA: TGTGCCAGCAGCTTACGAGGGGTAGACAGGGACCGGGAGACCCAGTACTTC
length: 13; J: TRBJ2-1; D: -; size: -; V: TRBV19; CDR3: CASSPGHYNEQFF; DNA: TGTGCCAGTAGCCCTGGGCACTACAATGAGCAGTTCTTC
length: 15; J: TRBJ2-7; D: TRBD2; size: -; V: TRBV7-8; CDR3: CASSLGGLALYEQYF; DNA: TGTGCCAGCAGCCTGGGGGGACTAGCGCTTTACGAGCAGTACTTC